This T cell receptor (beta chain) was recorded in a study of blood T cell repertoires in COVID-19. Study as a whole: The origin of the acute and convalescent COVID-19 samples was the United States, Italy and Spain.

Clones were sequenced by immunoSEQ multiplex PCR, and TCRdb holds only the in-frame ones, with some missing. The data contain 140,000 to 150,000 clones, roughly 85% of them seen just once; the ten biggest clones take up more than 7.5%. Germline V CDR1 and CDR2: KGHSH, LQKENI. The germline V and J ends were trimmed by 2 bases and 5 bases, with 15 bases remaining between them. The CDR3 covers 16 residues. This receptor was taken from an older woman with COVID-19, enrolled during active disease. The chain joins TRBV18 to TRBJ2-2; D perhaps matches TRBD1 (6 bases). The sample was peripheral blood. CDR3 DNA: TGTGCCAGCTCACCATCTGGGGGCGCAGGGACCGGGGAGCTGTTTTTT. Residues: CASSPSGGAGTGELFF.